Included here is one T cell receptor (beta chain) sequence, with context. Its antigen is not known. The V and J ends lost 6 bases and 2 bases respectively, with 13 bases between them. Germline V gene sequence: CDR1 MDHEN, CDR2 SYDVKM. The length of the CDR3 is 14 residues. The entry originates in a study of shared clonotypes between healthy human individuals. Study-wide points: In general, naive subsets displayed greater estimated richness than memory subsets did. Of the naive CD4 clonotypes, around 5.2% were shared across a few donors.

As processed by the authors: Filtering differed because ImmunoSEQ produced junction-only sequences that carried no quality scores. The data were produced by immunoSEQ multiplex PCR, yet TCRdb's version contains in-frame clones alone and is incomplete. The D gene and trimming were derived from the DNA, and the V and J assignments and clone size from that table. The sample holds 180,000 or so clones; 80% to 95% are singletons and the top ten take 0.065% to 0.07%. This clonotype was obtained from a woman aged 25 to 45 in good health. V gene TRBV28 combines with J gene TRBJ1-2, with D unclear. Sequenced material: naive CD4+ T cells sorted from blood. As for subset: CD45RA+ positively selected. For the CDR3, the DNA is TGTGCCAGCAGCCCGGACGGACCCAACTATGGCTACACCTTC. Translated, it gives CASSPDGPNYGYTF.